The next 10 T cell receptor beta chains were all read from a single sample in a study of blood T cells in healthy people across ages. Next came a second PCR, run for about 7 to 12 cycles, which used a sample-barcoded 5' primer along with a J-beta primer mix. MiXCR, run by TCRdb on the 5' RACE reads, gives a single entry per CDR3 protein. The sample has roughly 2 million distinct CDR3 sequences; about 49% are singletons. The sequenced material came from blood. These receptors came from a woman between 40 and 50 years old in good health.

The chain is built from TRBV4-1 and TRBJ2-3; D possibly corresponds to TRBD2 (6 bases). Germline-derived CDR1 and CDR2 are MGHRA and YSYEKL. This CDR3 is built from 17 residues. V was clipped by 0 bases and J by 1 base, with 14 bases between them. The CDR3 sequence is CASSQEGGASGTDTQYF. The CDR3, as DNA: TGCGCCAGCAGCCAAGAAGGAGGGGCTAGCGGCACAGATACGCAGTATTTT.

To note about this clonotype: The junction departs from germline at one end; a sequencing error may be responsible. CDR3: CAGSSQGARQPQHF. CDR3 DNA: TGTGCCGGCAGCTCACAGGGGGCGCGTCAGCCCCAGCATTTT. The rearrangement uses TRBV7-9 and TRBJ1-5; 9 nucleotides agree with TRBD1. The germline gives CDR1 SEHNR, CDR2 FQNEAQ (reference sequence). The CDR3 sequence is 14 residues long.

The genes are TRBV28 and TRBJ2-7; D unresolved. V dropped 7 bases and J dropped 4 bases, with 11 bases sitting between them. Germline V gives CDR1 MDHEN, CDR2 SYDVKM. This CDR3 has 12 residues. As DNA, the CDR3 is TGTGCCAGCACCCAACAGTCTTACGAGCAGTACTTC. It encodes CASTQQSYEQYF. Full variable domain (rest looked up from reference TRBV28 and TRBJ2-7): DVKVTQSSRYLVKRTGEKVFLECVQDMDHENMFWYRQDPGLGLRLIYFSYDVKMKEKGDIPEGYSVSREKKERFSLILESASTNQTSMYLCASTQQSYEQYFGPGTRLTVT.

V usage is TRBV28 and J usage is TRBJ1-2, with D maybe TRBD1 (6 bases). Germline CDR1 is MDHEN and CDR2 is SYDVKM. Trimming removed 2 bases at V and 4 bases at J, with 11 bases between. The CDR3 is 14 amino acids. The CDR3 here is CASSLNRVFYGYTF. The CDR3 coding sequence is TGTGCCAGCAGTTTAAACAGGGTATTCTATGGCTACACCTTC.

The chain has TRBV10-3 and TRBJ1-2; 7 bases are a match to TRBD1. The CDR3 covers 13 residues. From germline, CDR1 is ENHRY and CDR2 SYGVKD. The V segment lost 2 bases and the J segment 5 bases; nucleotides outside the gene matches: 2. Written as DNA, the CDR3 is TGTGCCATCAGTGAGCAGGGGGGATATGGCTACACCTTC. It codes for CAISEQGGYGYTF.

The count of this clonotype is one. This chain connects TRBV18 to TRBJ1-5, with a tentative D call TRBD1 (6 bases). Per the germline V gene, CDR1 is KGHSH and CDR2 is LQKENI. The CDR3 is 16 residues long. V lost 3 bases to trimming and J lost 6 bases, with 18 bases between them. The CDR3 DNA follows: TGTGCCAGCTCACCCACTAGGGGTCAGGGGAGTCAGCCCCAGCATTTT. Its translation is CASSPTRGQGSQPQHF. Full variable domain (outside the CDR3, taken from reference TRBV18 and TRBJ1-5): NAGVMQNPRHLVRRRGQEARLRCSPMKGHSHVYWYRQLPEEGLKFMVYLQKENIIDESGMPKERFSAEFPKEGPSILRIQQVVRGDSAAYFCASSPTRGQGSQPQHFGDGTRLSIL.

The J gene is TRBJ2-5, the V gene TRBV7-9, with D possibly TRBD1 on 6 matching bases. The DNA end favors TRBJ2-7, so the J call may be wrong. The CDR3 loop spans 13 amino acids. Germline CDR1 and CDR2: SEHNR and FQNEAQ (reference sequence). The CDR3 region is CASRSTQGYEQYF. CDR3 coding DNA: TGTGCCAGCAGGTCGACCCAGGGGTACGAGCAGTACTTC.

The V gene is TRBV7-2, the J gene TRBJ1-2, with TRBD1 matching 8 bases. The CDR3 spans 11 residues. With V trimmed by 5 bases and J by 13 bases, 6 bases remained unmatched. The germline V gene has CDR1 SGHTA and CDR2 FQGNSA. Here the CDR3 reads CASSLGQGSTF. For the CDR3, the DNA is TGTGCCAGCAGCCTAGGACAGGGTAGCACCTTC.

The chain uses TRBV10-3 and TRBJ1-2; D may be TRBD1 (6 bases). The CDR3 is 13 amino acids. Germline V gives CDR1 ENHRY, CDR2 SYGVKD. Trimming took 3 bases from V and 5 from J, leaving 10 bases between them. CDR3 nucleotide sequence: TGTGCCATCAGTGAAATCACAGGGTATGGCTACACCTTC. This gives the protein CAISEITGYGYTF.

The genes are TRBV29-1 and TRBJ2-1, with a possible D match to TRBD1 (5 bases). Germline V lookup: CDR1 SQVTM, CDR2 ANQGSEA. There are 14 residues in the CDR3. V lost 6 bases to trimming and J lost 3 bases, with 15 bases between them. The CDR3 nucleotides are TGCAGCGTCCGAGACAGTCCACTCTACAATGAGCAGTTCTTC. Translation gives CSVRDSPLYNEQFF.